These 24 T cell receptor beta chains came from one sample sequenced in a study of CD8 T cells in Susac syndrome (dated by TCRdb to the late 2010s). Libraries came from the immunoSEQ multiplex PCR assay. RNA was extracted using the RNeasy kit, and roughly 0.5 to 1 ug of the RNA was reverse transcribed with random hexamers. TCRdb handled the public reads itself, with Q25 trimming in fastp and clone calling in MiXCR, and kept productive beta chains. Rows are combined by CDR3 protein, so each entry shows the most common genes and DNA. The sample table lists about 120,000 distinct CDR3 sequences, about 95% of them with a count of one. Clones ranked in the top ten supply around 0.1% of the sample. The sequenced sample consisted of CD4+ T cells from PBMCs. The receptors shown here come from a human donor in good health.

J is TRBJ2-5 and V is TRBV11-2; the match to TRBD2 covers 16 bases. The CDR3 runs 16 residues. The V and J ends lost 10 bases and 5 bases, in that order; junction bases with no gene match: 10. Germline V lookup: CDR1 SGHAT, CDR2 FQNNGV. The CDR3 DNA is TGTGCCACCCGCAGGGGACTAGCGGGAGGGACCGAGACCCAGTACTTC. Translated: CATRRGLAGGTETQYF.

This rearrangement joins TRBV30 to TRBJ2-7; 7 bases map to TRBD1. J gave up 2 bases and V 6 bases, and 7 bases lay outside the gene matches. This CDR3 has 13 amino acids. Germline CDR1 GTSNPN, CDR2 SVGIG (reference sequence). The DNA for the CDR3 is TGTGCCTGCCAACGGGACAGACCCTACGAGCAGTACTTC. Its translation is CACQRDRPYEQYF.

This sequence joins TRBV20-1 and TRBJ2-7; 7 nucleotides agree with TRBD2. V dropped 4 bases and J dropped 1; count of bases not matched to a gene: 7. Germline-derived CDR1 and CDR2 are DFQATT and SNEGSKA (reference sequence). CDR3 size: 14 residues. The CDR3 loop is CSATGTTFSYEQYF. CDR3 DNA: TGCAGTGCTACCGGGACTACTTTTTCCTACGAGCAGTACTTC.

The rearrangement links TRBV24-1 to TRBJ2-1; 10 bases agree with TRBD1. With V trimmed by 5 bases and J by 0 bases, 3 bases remained unmatched. This CDR3 has 16 amino acids. Germline CDR1 KGHDR, CDR2 SFDVKD. The DNA for the CDR3 is TGTGCCACCAGTGGGACAGGGGGATCCTCCTACAATGAGCAGTTCTTC. Its translation: CATSGTGGSSYNEQFF.

The rearrangement links TRBV4-3 to TRBJ2-1, with 10 bases fitting TRBD2. J gave up 4 bases and V 2 bases, and 5 bases lay outside the gene matches. Germline V gene sequence: CDR1 LGHNA, CDR2 YSLEER. CDR3 length: 16 amino acids. The CDR3 loop is CASSQRGLANYNEQFF. The CDR3, as DNA: TGCGCCAGCAGCCAACGGGGACTAGCGAATTACAATGAGCAGTTCTTC.

This clonotype was found once. This chain links TRBV18 with TRBJ1-2; D not certain. Germline CDR1 reads KGHSH; CDR2 reads LQKENI. Trimming removed 3 bases at V and 4 bases at J, with 9 bases between. The CDR3 spans 13 residues. CDR3 bases: TGTGCCAGCTCACCCGATGACGGCTATGGCTACACCTTC. Translating gives CASSPDDGYGYTF.

This clonotype was recorded only once. The chain joins TRBV12-3 or TRBV12-4 to TRBJ1-2; D is undetermined. Between the trimmed V and J ends, which lost 6 bases and 4 bases, there was a span of 12 bases. The CDR3 spans 13 residues. The CDR3 nucleotides read TGTGCCAGCAGCCCCCTTCGGGCCTATGGCTACACCTTC. It codes for CASSPLRAYGYTF.

The chain is built from TRBV6-1 and TRBJ2-5, with D tentatively TRBD1 (6 bases). CDR1 and CDR2 from the germline V gene are MNHNS and SASEGT. V lost 7 bases to trimming and J lost 4 bases, with 10 bases between them. This CDR3 region has 12 residues. The CDR3 loop is CASTSDRETQYF. CDR3 sequence (DNA): TGTGCCAGCACCTCGGACAGAGAGACCCAGTACTTC.

The gene calls are TRBV30 and TRBJ2-3; D not certain. Germline-derived CDR1 and CDR2 are GTSNPN and SVGIG (reference sequence). There are 12 residues in the CDR3. The ends were cut back, 2 bases at V and 1 base at J, with 4 bases in the middle. The CDR3 nucleotides read TGTGCCTGGAGTCCCGGCACAGATACGCAGTATTTT. This gives the protein CAWSPGTDTQYF.

This clonotype was detected once. The chain recombines TRBV5-1 with TRBJ2-5; weak D call: TRBD1 (5 bases). The CDR3 covers 14 residues. Per germline, CDR1 SGHRS and CDR2 YFSETQ. V gave up 4 bases and J gave up 1 base, with 11 bases separating them. The CDR3 nucleotides read TGCGCCAGCAGCGCGACAGCCCTCCAAGAGACCCAGTACTTC. Amino acids: CASSATALQETQYF.

This sequence joins TRBV2 and TRBJ2-5; weak D call: TRBD1 (5 bases). CDR1 and CDR2 (germline): SNHLY, FYNNEI. V was shortened by 7 bases and J by 5 bases, with 11 bases between the two germline ends. This CDR3 spans 12 amino acids. This chain's CDR3 is CASTQGDETQYF. In DNA, the CDR3 is TGTGCCAGCACCCAGGGTGACGAGACCCAGTACTTC.

This rearrangement joins TRBV30 to TRBJ2-5; D is possibly TRBD2 (6 bases). This CDR3 comprises 12 residues. CDR1 GTSNPN and CDR2 SVGIG come from the germline V gene (reference sequence). V was cut by 2 bases and J by 4 bases, with 8 bases left in between. The CDR3 DNA reads as TGTGCCTGGAGTACAGCGGGAGAGACCCAGTACTTC. Its protein product is CAWSTAGETQYF.

This chain connects TRBV30 to TRBJ1-1, with D possibly matching TRBD1 (5 bases). Germline-derived CDR1 and CDR2 are GTSNPN and SVGIG (reference sequence). The CDR3 is 14 amino acids. V lost 5 bases, J lost 5 bases, and 18 bases lay in between. The CDR3 sequence is CAWQFGARGTEAFF. The CDR3 DNA reads TGTGCCTGGCAGTTTGGGGCTAGAGGGACTGAAGCTTTCTTT.

The chain carries TRBV6-1 and TRBJ2-2; D may be TRBD2 (5 bases). This CDR3 is 13 amino acids long. CDR1 MNHNS and CDR2 SASEGT come from the germline V gene. The V gene lost 4 bases and the J gene lost 6 bases, with 9 bases spanning the gap. CDR3 nucleotides: TGTGCCAGCAGTGTTGAGGGCCCCGGGGAGCTGTTTTTT. Protein sequence: CASSVEGPGELFF.

V usage is TRBV5-1 and J usage is TRBJ1-2, with TRBD1 as a possible D gene (5 bases). The ends were cut back, 0 bases at V and 5 bases at J, with 11 bases in the middle. Germline lookup yields CDR1 SGHRS and CDR2 YFSETQ. The CDR3 runs 14 residues. The CDR3 nucleotides read TGCGCCAGCAGCTTGGCGGGGGATCAATATGGCTACACCTTC. It specifies CASSLAGDQYGYTF.

This chain joins TRBV6-5 and TRBJ1-1; tentatively, D is TRBD1 (5 bases). Germline CDR1 and CDR2: MNHEY and SVGAGI. The CDR3 is made up of 15 amino acids. The V end was cut by 0 bases, the J end by 3 bases, with 11 bases between. The CDR3 coding sequence is TGTGCCAGCAGTTACTCTGGGACCGGTGACACTGAAGCTTTCTTT. This gives the protein CASSYSGTGDTEAFF.

V gene TRBV5-1 combines with J gene TRBJ2-7; 10 bases are a match to TRBD2. The CDR3 totals 14 residues. The V gene end was trimmed by 2 bases and the J gene end by 4 bases; junction bases not matched to a gene: 3. Germline CDR1 reads SGHRS; CDR2 reads YFSETQ. CDR3 loop: CASSFGTSEYEQYF. CDR3 nucleotide sequence: TGCGCCAGCAGCTTCGGGACTAGCGAGTACGAGCAGTACTTC.

As DNA, the CDR3 is TGTGCCAGTAGGCTACGGGACGCCGCTAGCACAGATACGCAGTATTTT. Translated: CASRLRDAASTDTQYF. The chain carries TRBV19 and TRBJ2-3; D is perhaps TRBD1 or TRBD2 (5 bases each). Germline CDR1 reads LNHDA; CDR2 reads SQIVND (reference sequence). The CDR3 contains 16 residues. The V end lost 6 bases, the J end lost 0 bases, and 16 bases lay between the germline ends.

The V call is TRBV27, the J call TRBJ2-5; D possibly corresponds to TRBD1 (5 bases). The CDR3 is 15 amino acids. Germline values: CDR1 MNHEY, CDR2 SMNVEV (reference sequence). Trimming stripped 2 bases from V and 3 bases from J, with 13 bases between. CDR3 nucleotides: TGTGCCAGCAGTTTACAGGGTTTGCGCGAAGAGACCCAGTACTTC. Its translation: CASSLQGLREETQYF.

The V and J genes are TRBV5-1 and TRBJ2-7, with TRBD1 as a possible D gene (5 bases). V gave up 0 bases and J gave up 1 base, with 11 bases separating them. Germline values: CDR1 SGHRS, CDR2 YFSETQ. This CDR3 has 15 residues. The CDR3, as DNA: TGCGCCAGCAGCTTGGGCAGGGCGATGTCCTACGAGCAGTACTTC. Translating gives CASSLGRAMSYEQYF.

The chain has TRBV7-2 and TRBJ1-4, with D unclear. The CDR3 spans 15 residues. The germline V and J ends were trimmed by 0 bases and 0 bases, with 5 bases remaining between them. Germline V gene data show CDR1 as SGHTA and CDR2 as FQGNSA. The chain's CDR3 is CASSLASPTNEKLFF. In nucleotides, the CDR3 is TGTGCCAGCAGCTTAGCGTCACCAACTAATGAAAAACTGTTTTTT.

The chain carries TRBV30 and TRBJ2-1; D is perhaps TRBD2 (6 bases). The CDR3 extends over 13 amino acids. Trimming took off 5 bases at V and 10 bases at J, with 18 bases between the two ends. Per the germline V gene, CDR1 is GTSNPN and CDR2 is SVGIG (reference sequence). The CDR3 region has the DNA TGTGCCTGGGCGGGACTGTCCTTTGTGGAGCAGTTCTTC. Its translation is CAWAGLSFVEQFF.

The chain employs TRBV6-6 and TRBJ1-1, with D possibly being TRBD1 (6 bases). CDR1 and CDR2 from the germline V gene are MNHNY and SVGAGI (reference sequence). V dropped 2 bases and J dropped 5 bases, with 12 bases sitting between them. CDR3 length equals 14 residues. CDR3 residues: CASSYPQGGTEAFF. The CDR3 DNA follows: TGTGCCAGCAGTTACCCACAGGGAGGGACTGAAGCTTTCTTT.

CDR3 in amino acids: CARQGPGGTEAFF. The DNA for the CDR3 is TGCGCCAGGCAGGGGCCAGGGGGAACTGAAGCTTTCTTT. The chain combines TRBV5-1 with TRBJ1-1; 7 bases are a match to TRBD1. The CDR3 is 13 amino acids. Trimming removed 8 bases from V and 5 bases from J; junction bases left unmatched: 9. Germline V CDR1 and CDR2: SGHRS, YFSETQ.